These 8 T cell receptor beta chains came from one sample sequenced in a study of T cell responses to AZD1222 COVID-19 vaccine. Assay used: immunoSEQ multiplex PCR; TCRdb lists only in-frame clones, some missing. The data contain 95,000 to 150,000 clones, about 90% of them seen just once; the ten biggest clones take up over 0.95%. The sample consisted of peripheral blood, taken on day 0 of AZD1222 vaccination. The source of these receptors is an adult in good health.

The chain has TRBV12-3 or TRBV12-4 and TRBJ1-2; tentative D call: TRBD1 (6 bases). This CDR3 has 12 residues. V dropped 7 bases and J dropped 7 bases, with 13 bases sitting between them. CDR3 coding DNA: TGTGCCAGCACATGGCAGGGGAGTGGCTACACCTTC. This sequence encodes CASTWQGSGYTF.

The rearrangement links TRBV10-3 to TRBJ2-7; TRBD2 agrees at 14 bases. Germline CDR1 reads ENHRY; CDR2 reads SYGVKD. V lost 3 bases and J lost 3; bases outside the gene matches: 4. CDR3 length equals 16 residues. The DNA for the CDR3 is TGTGCCATCAGTGAACCTGGACTAGCGGGAGGCTACGAGCAGTACTTC. Amino acid sequence: CAISEPGLAGGYEQYF.

This clone was counted a single time. The CDR3 spells CASSITAGTTYEQYF. CDR3 DNA sequence: TGTGCCAGTAGTATAACAGCGGGGACTACCTACGAGCAGTACTTC. The rearrangement links TRBV19 to TRBJ2-7; 7 bases line up with TRBD2. With V trimmed by 2 bases and J by 2 bases, 6 bases remained unmatched. The CDR3 totals 15 residues. Germline assignment: CDR1 LNHDA and CDR2 SQIVND (reference sequence).

V gene TRBV19 combines with J gene TRBJ2-2; D is ambiguous. V gave up 3 bases and J gave up 5 bases, with 10 bases separating them. The CDR3 loop spans 14 amino acids. Germline V CDR1 and CDR2: LNHDA, SQIVND (reference sequence). This chain's CDR3 is CASSIVSGTGELFF. The CDR3 DNA reads TGTGCCAGTAGTATTGTTTCCGGGACCGGGGAGCTGTTTTTT.

The V gene is TRBV7-9, the J gene TRBJ2-3; 9 nucleotides line up with TRBD1. CDR1 is SEHNR and CDR2 is FQNEAQ in the germline V gene (reference sequence). The CDR3 is 15 amino acids. Unmatched junction bases numbered 6, after V lost 2 bases and J lost 6 bases. CDR3 protein: CASSLRTGVGDTQYF. The CDR3, as DNA: TGTGCCAGCAGCTTAAGGACAGGGGTAGGGGATACGCAGTATTTT.

The rearrangement joins TRBV2 to TRBJ2-7; TRBD2 is a possible D gene (5 bases). The V end lost 6 bases, the J end lost 4 bases, and 13 bases lay between the germline ends. The CDR3 consists of 13 residues. The germline V gene has CDR1 SNHLY and CDR2 FYNNEI. DNA for the CDR3: TGTGCCAGCAGCCGGGAACCTTCTTACGAGCAGTACTTC. Residues: CASSREPSYEQYF.

This chain uses TRBV19 with TRBJ1-5, with 7 bases aligning to TRBD1. J was trimmed by 4 bases and V by 4 bases; bases with no gene match: 7. This CDR3 region has 15 residues. The V gene's germline CDR1 is LNHDA and CDR2 SQIVND (reference sequence). The CDR3 DNA reads TGTGCCAGTAGTAGACAGGGAACGGAGAATCAGCCCCAGCATTTT. Amino acids: CASSRQGTENQPQHF.

This rearrangement joins TRBV19 to TRBJ1-2, with unresolved D. Trimming took 3 bases from V and 0 from J, leaving 23 bases between them. CDR1 is LNHDA and CDR2 is SQIVND in the germline V gene (reference sequence). The CDR3 has 19 amino acids. CDR3: CASSIYGGFRYRANYGYTF. In nucleotides, the CDR3 is TGTGCCAGTAGTATTTATGGCGGCTTCCGTTACAGAGCTAACTATGGCTACACCTTC. The full variable domain, its missing parts supplied by reference TRBV19 and TRBJ1-2, is DGGITQSPKYLFRKEGQNVTLSCEQNLNHDAMYWYRQDPGQGLRLIYYSQIVNDFQKGDIAEGYSVSREKKESFPLTVTSAQKNPTAFYLCASSIYGGFRYRANYGYTFGSGTRLTVV.